Shown below are 8 T cell receptor beta chains from a single sample sequenced in a study of T-cell memory formation after mild COVID-19. Each CDR3 protein is one row after TCRdb ran MiXCR on the 5' RACE reads. The sample gives 140,000 to 150,000 distinct CDR3 sequences, less than 25% of which show up once; around a quarter is in the top ten. The specimen sequenced was PBMCs or a T cell subset sorted from them (not recorded which). These receptors originate from an adult woman who had mild COVID-19 (a few samples of this study predate the infection). Cell type and time point are not known.

This rearrangement joins TRBV6-5 to TRBJ2-7; no reliable D call. CDR3 length: 15 residues. Trimming removed 6 bases from V and 0 bases from J, with 15 bases in between. Germline V gene sequence: CDR1 MNHEY, CDR2 SVGAGI. CDR3 in amino acids: CASRAGPKSSYEQYF. CDR3 DNA: TGTGCCAGCAGAGCCGGGCCCAAGAGCTCCTACGAGCAGTACTTC.

The V call is TRBV6-2 or TRBV6-3, the J call TRBJ1-6; D unresolved. Trimming took off 5 bases at V and 9 bases at J, with 11 bases between the two ends. The CDR3 has 13 residues. Germline V lookup: CDR1 MNHEY, CDR2 SVGEGT. The DNA of the CDR3 is TGTGCCAGCAGTCTCACCGGTGGTTCACCCCTCCACTTT. Protein product: CASSLTGGSPLHF.

The genes are TRBV5-1 and TRBJ1-2, with unresolved D. Trimming stripped 5 bases from V and 4 bases from J, with 15 bases between. The CDR3 runs 14 residues. Per germline, CDR1 SGHRS and CDR2 YFSETQ. CDR3 loop: CASRHPGMGYGYTF. In DNA form, the CDR3 reads TGCGCCAGCAGACACCCGGGCATGGGCTATGGCTACACCTTC.

The table lists this clonotype with a few counts. This rearrangement joins TRBV15 to TRBJ2-3, with D possibly being TRBD1 (6 bases). The CDR3 is 16 amino acids. V lost 0 bases, J lost 3 bases, and 13 bases lay in between. Germline V lookup: CDR1 LNHNV, CDR2 YYDKDF (reference sequence). Here the CDR3 reads CATSRDWSRGTDTQYF. Here the CDR3 DNA reads TGTGCCACCAGCAGAGATTGGTCTAGGGGGACAGATACGCAGTATTTT.

This clonotype has only one observation. V is TRBV5-6 and J is TRBJ1-6; possibly TRBD1 for D (6 bases). This CDR3 contains 14 residues. V dropped 0 bases and J dropped 9 bases, with 10 bases sitting between them. Germline assignment: CDR1 SGHDT and CDR2 YYEEEE. CDR3 protein: CASSLVQGGSPLHF. The CDR3 DNA follows: TGTGCCAGCAGCTTGGTACAGGGTGGTTCACCCCTCCACTTT.

The chain recombines TRBV7-9 with TRBJ2-7; 8 bases are shared with TRBD1. The V gene end was trimmed by 4 bases and the J gene end by 6 bases; junction bases not matched to a gene: 8. Looked up from germline, CDR1 is SEHNR and CDR2 is FQNEAQ (reference sequence). CDR3 length: 14 residues. CDR3 nucleotides: TGTGCCAGCAGCTCGGACAGGGACTCGGGCGAGCAGTACTTC. It is translated as CASSSDRDSGEQYF.

This chain connects TRBV11-2 to TRBJ1-1, with a weak D call TRBD1 (5 bases). V was trimmed by 0 bases and J by 0 bases, leaving 11 bases between them. Germline V gene lookup returns CDR1 SGHAT and CDR2 FQNNGV. The CDR3 is made up of 16 amino acids. CDR3 DNA sequence: TGTGCCAGCAGCTTAGATCGGTGGGGGATGAACACTGAAGCTTTCTTT. Its protein is CASSLDRWGMNTEAFF.

This clonotype was seen more than once but under ten times. The V call is TRBV29-1, the J call TRBJ2-1; D not resolved. Trimming stripped 4 bases from V and 9 bases from J, with 16 bases between. CDR1 SQVTM and CDR2 ANQGSEA come from the germline V gene. The CDR3 is 13 amino acids. Here the CDR3 reads CSVVPTTKSEQFF. The CDR3 DNA sequence: TGCAGCGTTGTCCCTACTACCAAGTCTGAGCAGTTCTTC.